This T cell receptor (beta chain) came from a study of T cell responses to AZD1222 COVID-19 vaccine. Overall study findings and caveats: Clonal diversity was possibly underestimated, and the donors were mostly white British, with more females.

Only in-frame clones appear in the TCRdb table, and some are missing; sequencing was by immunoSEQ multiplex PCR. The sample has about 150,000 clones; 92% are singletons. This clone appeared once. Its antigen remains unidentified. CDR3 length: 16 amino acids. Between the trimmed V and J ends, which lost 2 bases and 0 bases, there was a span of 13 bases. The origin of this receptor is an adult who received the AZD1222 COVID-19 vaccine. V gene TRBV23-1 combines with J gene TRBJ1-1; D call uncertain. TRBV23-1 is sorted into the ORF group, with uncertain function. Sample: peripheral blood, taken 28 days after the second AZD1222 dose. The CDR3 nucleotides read TGCGCCAGCAGTCAACCTTATGACGATATGAACACTGAAGCTTTCTTT. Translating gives CASSQPYDDMNTEAFF.